This TCR beta chain was recovered during a study of identifying expanded T cells in peripheral blood. Germline assignment: CDR1 SGHRS and CDR2 YFSETQ. Trimming shortened V by 0 bases and J by 0 bases, and 10 bases separated the two germline ends. The CDR3 is 16 residues long. Assay used: immunoSEQ multiplex PCR; TCRdb lists only in-frame clones, some missing. The sample gives approximately 140,000 clones, about 86% of which show up once; approximately 8.9% is in the top ten. Material: blood. This TCR was sampled from a person aged 18 to 70 in good health. This chain connects TRBV5-1 to TRBJ2-4; TRBD1 or TRBD2 may be the D gene (5 bases each). The CDR3 region is CASSLGDLGAKNIQYF. In DNA form, the CDR3 reads TGCGCCAGCAGCTTGGGGGACCTGGGAGCCAAAAACATTCAGTACTTC. Drawing the rest from reference TRBV5-1 and TRBJ2-4, the complete variable domain is KAGVTQTPRYLIKTRGQQVTLSCSPISGHRSVSWYQQTPGQGLQFLFEYFSETQRNKGNFPGRFSGRQFSNSRSEMNVSTLELGDSALYLCASSLGDLGAKNIQYFGAGTRLSVL.